This T cell receptor (beta chain) was identified during a study of CD8 T cells in Susac syndrome. Germline V gene data show CDR1 as SQVTM and CDR2 as ANQGSEA. This CDR3 is built from 16 residues. A note on this clonotype: An end of the junction does not agree with germline; a read error may underlie this.

It was with random hexamers that roughly 0.45 to 1 ug RNA was reverse transcribed. Using its own MiXCR run on the immunoSEQ multiplex PCR reads, TCRdb lists one record per CDR3 protein. This sample carries 100,000 to 150,000 distinct CDR3 sequences, about 92% of them seen once, and the ten largest clones take approximately 0.31%. The V gene is TRBV29-1, the J gene TRBJ2-7; the D gene is possibly TRBD2 (7 bases). Material: CD8+ T cells from PBMCs. The TCR was taken from a human donor with multiple sclerosis. CDR3 sequence: CSVEGTPGRDSYEQYF. CDR3 nucleotide sequence: TGCAGCGTCGAAGGGACACCGGGGAGGGATTCCTACGAGCAGTACTTC.